The T cell receptor beta chain described here comes from a study of CD4 T cells in relation to SARS-CoV-2 and coronaviruses. Overall study results and limits: Samples before the pandemic and after infection were not matched within any donor.

Generated by immunoSEQ multiplex PCR, the TCRdb table keeps only in-frame clones and is missing some. The table has about 38,000 clones, under 85% seen once. The CDR3 spans 18 residues. From germline, CDR1 is LNHNV and CDR2 YYDKDF (reference sequence). Trimming left V 3 bases short and J 3 bases short, with 22 bases between. This clone appeared once. As yet, its antigen is unknown. Input material: memory CD4+ T cells from PBMCs, cultured in vitro. The V call is TRBV15, the J call TRBJ2-3; D possibly corresponds to TRBD1 (6 bases). This clonotype originated in an adult with COVID-19. The CDR3 region is CATSREGSGGGETDTQYF. For the CDR3, the DNA is TGTGCCACCAGCAGGGAAGGGAGTGGTGGGGGCGAAACAGATACGCAGTATTTT.